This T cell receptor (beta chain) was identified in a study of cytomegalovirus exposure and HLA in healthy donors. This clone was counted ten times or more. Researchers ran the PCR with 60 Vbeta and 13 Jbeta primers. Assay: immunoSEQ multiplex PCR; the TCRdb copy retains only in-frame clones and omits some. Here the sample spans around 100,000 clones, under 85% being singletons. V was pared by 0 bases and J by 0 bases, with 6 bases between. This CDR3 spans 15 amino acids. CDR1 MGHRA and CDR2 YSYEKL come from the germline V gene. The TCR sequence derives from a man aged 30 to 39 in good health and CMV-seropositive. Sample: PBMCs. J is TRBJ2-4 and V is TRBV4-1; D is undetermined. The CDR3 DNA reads TGCGCCAGCAGCCAAGATCAGGTAGCCAAAAACATTCAGTACTTC. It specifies CASSQDQVAKNIQYF.